The 9 T cell receptor beta chains below all came from one sample that was sequenced in a study of blood T cell repertoires in COVID-19. Assay used: immunoSEQ multiplex PCR; TCRdb lists only in-frame clones, some missing. The sample records 200,000 to 250,000 clones, about 85% being singletons. The sequenced sample consisted of peripheral blood. The receptor set was obtained from a man aged 25-45 years who had recovered from COVID-19.

Only a few counts were recorded for this clone. The same CDR3 can be traced to other DNA sequences in this sample. The DNA of the CDR3 is TGTGCCAGCAGTTACTCGGCCGGGGACAATCAGCCCCAGCATTTT. Its translation is CASSYSAGDNQPQHF. This rearrangement joins TRBV6-5 to TRBJ1-5; the D is unclear. Per germline, CDR1 MNHEY and CDR2 SVGAGI. This CDR3 is built from 15 residues. V lost 0 bases, J lost 3 bases, and 9 bases lay in between.

The rearrangement links TRBV5-1 to TRBJ2-5; 11 bases match TRBD2. In germline, CDR1 is SGHRS, CDR2 YFSETQ. The CDR3 is made up of 15 amino acids. V shed 4 bases and J 4 bases; nucleotides not matched to a gene: 6. The CDR3 spells CASSVSGGAVETQYF. CDR3 coding DNA: TGCGCCAGCAGCGTTAGCGGGGGGGCGGTAGAGACCCAGTACTTC. Full variable domain (remainder filled in from reference TRBV5-1 and TRBJ2-5): KAGVTQTPRYLIKTRGQQVTLSCSPISGHRSVSWYQQTPGQGLQFLFEYFSETQRNKGNFPGRFSGRQFSNSRSEMNVSTLELGDSALYLCASSVSGGAVETQYFGPGTRLLVL.

The rearrangement joins TRBV10-3 to TRBJ1-4, with TRBD1 as a possible D gene (5 bases). CDR1 and CDR2 from the germline V gene are ENHRY and SYGVKD. CDR3 length equals 15 residues. The V end was cut by 3 bases, the J end by 5 bases, with 13 bases between. In nucleotides, the CDR3 is TGTGCCATCAGTGAATGGGCAGGGATAAATGAAAAACTGTTTTTT. Encoded protein: CAISEWAGINEKLFF.

The chain combines TRBV5-1 with TRBJ1-2, with TRBD1 matching 12 bases. In germline, CDR1 is SGHRS, CDR2 YFSETQ. V lost 0 bases to trimming and J lost 8 bases; unmatched junction nucleotides: 8. This CDR3 is built from 16 residues. The CDR3 bases are TGCGCCAGCAGCTTGGACCCGGGACAGGGGGCTCTCGGCTACACCTTC. This gives the protein CASSLDPGQGALGYTF.

V usage is TRBV6-5 and J usage is TRBJ2-2, with TRBD1 matching 7 bases. In germline, CDR1 is MNHEY, CDR2 SVGAGI. The CDR3 consists of 15 residues. Losses at the gene ends were 8 bases for V and 4 bases for J; bases not matched to a gene: 10. The CDR3 sequence: CASETGFGPTGELFF. In DNA form, the CDR3 reads TGTGCCAGCGAGACAGGGTTTGGGCCCACCGGGGAGCTGTTTTTT.

As to this clone: Other DNA sequences in the same sample also yield this CDR3. This chain joins TRBV11-2 and TRBJ2-5; TRBD2 matches 10 bases. CDR3 length: 15 residues. Unmatched junction bases numbered 5, after V lost 3 bases and J lost 4 bases. From germline, CDR1 is SGHAT and CDR2 FQNNGV. In nucleotides, the CDR3 is TGTGCCAGCAGCTTGTCTAGCGGGGGTTCAGAGACCCAGTACTTC. This sequence encodes CASSLSSGGSETQYF.

The chain uses TRBV5-6 and TRBJ1-2; no clear D gene. The CDR3 has 13 residues. Trimming took 6 bases from V and 4 from J, leaving 13 bases between them. Germline CDR1 and CDR2: SGHDT and YYEEEE. The CDR3 is CASTLGRPYGYTF. The CDR3 region has the DNA TGTGCCAGCACCCTCGGCAGGCCCTATGGCTACACCTTC.

V and J are TRBV19 and TRBJ1-2; D not certain. CDR1 is LNHDA and CDR2 is SQIVND in the germline V gene (reference sequence). V was trimmed by 0 bases and J by 3 bases, leaving 5 bases between them. This CDR3 is 13 amino acids long. The CDR3 sequence: CASSIDGHYGYTF. CDR3 coding DNA: TGTGCCAGTAGTATAGATGGGCACTATGGCTACACCTTC.

This clone was seen a few times. The genes are TRBV29-1 and TRBJ1-4, with a weak D call TRBD1 (5 bases). The CDR3 covers 12 residues. Germline-derived CDR1 and CDR2 are SQVTM and ANQGSEA. V lost 5 bases and J lost 8, with 12 bases in between. The CDR3 spells CSVSGEEEKLFF. The CDR3 bases are TGCAGCGTTTCGGGGGAGGAGGAAAAACTGTTTTTT. The variable domain in full, with the rest retrieved from reference TRBV29-1 and TRBJ1-4, is SAVISQKPSRDICQRGTSLTIQCQVDSQVTMMFWYRQQPGQSLTLIATANQGSEATYESGFVIDKFPISRPNLTFSTLTVSNMSPEDSSIYLCSVSGEEEKLFFGSGTQLSVL.